Listed below are T cell receptor beta chains from one sample, sequenced in a study of blood T cell repertoires in COVID-19. Here immunoSEQ multiplex PCR was the method, and the copy in TCRdb shows in-frame clones only, minus some. The profile shows about 180,000 clones, roughly 89% of them singletons. Source material: PBMCs or T cells enriched from blood (not recorded which). The receptors shown here come from a woman between 40 and 55 years old with acute COVID-19. Each CDR3 is given with its conserved first and last residue.

TRBV5-1	TRBJ2-1	CASSFEGLKNEQFF
TRBV6-1	TRBJ2-7	CASSEDGQGSVEQYF
TRBV30	TRBJ2-1	CAWSLLGGPYNEQFF
TRBV5-1	TRBJ2-1	CASSWRGQGAYEQFF
TRBV4-1	TRBJ2-1	CASSQRQDLYNEQFF
TRBV12-2	TRBJ1-2	CASRSPSRLTEGYTF
TRBV15	TRBJ2-2	CATSRDHGTNTGELFF
TRBV28	TRBJ2-7	CASSETGWGEQYF
TRBV27	TRBJ2-3	CASRRRASGGISTDTQYF
TRBV5-8	TRBJ1-6	CASSPSDRVNSPLHF
TRBV3-1/TRBV3-2	TRBJ2-7	CASSQLTGAHEQYF
TRBV2	TRBJ1-1	CASSELTGGTEAFF
TRBV7-9	TRBJ1-6	CASSSPDRDYNSPLHF
TRBV5-1	TRBJ2-5	CASSPERGGRETQYF
TRBV15	TRBJ2-1	CATSRPGTGFDEQFF
TRBV5-1	TRBJ1-3	CASSLAMSSGNTIYF
TRBV7-2	TRBJ2-3	CASGAGVVTDTQYF
TRBV4-2	TRBJ2-7	CASSQVGRKTGEQYF
TRBV2	TRBJ2-3	CASSVARNTDTQYF
TRBV6-6	TRBJ2-7	CASSYPPGGYEQYF
TRBV7-9	TRBJ1-5	CASSLQGSNQPQHF
TRBV2	TRBJ2-3	CASRNDRATDTQYF
TRBV7-2	TRBJ2-1	CASSSELNEQFF
TRBV19	TRBJ2-1	CASQAGVSSYNEQFF
TRBV21-1	TRBJ2-5	CASSKQVRDRSCVETQYF
TRBV6-2/TRBV6-3	TRBJ1-5	CASSYQGVGTDNQPQHF
TRBV28	TRBJ1-2	CASRHGDRAGGYTF
TRBV29-1	TRBJ2-3	CSVMSITRKADTQYF
TRBV11-2	TRBJ2-1	CASSFLRGVEQFF
TRBV7-3	TRBJ1-5	CASSLTHPGPRLPSRPQHF
TRBV19	TRBJ2-2	CASSRGAGGNTGELFF
TRBV10-2	TRBJ2-3	CASNPQGSDTQYF
TRBV11-2	TRBJ2-7	CASSLDPGTGSYEQYF
TRBV3-1/TRBV3-2	TRBJ2-1	CASSHFFGTSGSSSYNEQFF
TRBV6-2/TRBV6-3	TRBJ2-1	CASSYWRSHYNEQFF
TRBV2	TRBJ2-3	CASRLSGNTDTQYF
TRBV19	TRBJ1-1	CASTDRGPGTEAFF
TRBV11-2	TRBJ1-5	CASSQLRWGRRVNQPQHF
TRBV5-1	TRBJ2-7	CASSPRQGISYEQYF
TRBV7-2	TRBJ2-1	CASSLDHSSRNEQFF
TRBV6-6	TRBJ1-1	CASSYRRPNTEAFF
TRBV19	TRBJ1-2	CASSGQGGGYGYTF
TRBV29-1	TRBJ1-6	CSVGDRVDSPLHF
TRBV2	TRBJ2-5	CASRTPDRGETQYF
TRBV6-2/TRBV6-3	TRBJ1-2	CASSYSRGAVGYGYTF
TRBV5-1	TRBJ2-4	CASSFTESGNIQYF